These 23 T cell receptor beta chains share one sample of origin, sequenced in a study of shared clonotypes between healthy human individuals. Clones were read by immunoSEQ multiplex PCR, and TCRdb kept only the in-frame ones, dropping some. The data hold over 2 million clones, with roughly 94% observed a single time. The sample comprised naive CD4+ T cells sorted from blood. Subset of the sample: CD45RA+ positively selected. These receptors were taken from a man aged 18 to 35 in good health.

The chain joins TRBV6-5 to TRBJ1-1; 8 nucleotides align to TRBD1. The CDR3 consists of 13 residues. V was pared by 6 bases and J by 5 bases, with 5 bases of the junction left unmatched. Germline V lookup: CDR1 MNHEY, CDR2 SVGAGI. CDR3 coding DNA: TGTGCCAGCAGAGGGACAGGTAGGACTGAAGCTTTCTTT. Translation: CASRGTGRTEAFF.

Only one count was recorded for this clone. This chain joins TRBV19 and TRBJ1-5; D call uncertain. The CDR3 extends over 13 amino acids. CDR1 and CDR2 from the germline V gene are LNHDA and SQIVND (reference sequence). V lost 6 bases to trimming and J lost 3 bases, with 9 bases between them. For the CDR3, the DNA is TGTGCCAGTAGCAGCAGGTCCAATCAGCCCCAGCATTTT. Encoded protein: CASSSRSNQPQHF.

The J gene is TRBJ2-3, the V gene TRBV6-6; D might be TRBD1 or TRBD2, each matching 6 bases. V was shortened by 6 bases and J by 0 bases, with 13 bases between the two germline ends. The length of the CDR3 is 15 residues. From germline, CDR1 is MNHNY and CDR2 SVGAGI (reference sequence). The CDR3 bases are TGTGCCAGCAGGGACGGGGGCACTAGCACAGATACGCAGTATTTT. Translation gives CASRDGGTSTDTQYF.

A word on this clone: An end of the junction does not agree with germline; a read error may underlie this. V gene TRBV27 combines with J gene TRBJ1-5; D gene ambiguous. The CDR3 contains 15 residues. Germline V CDR1 and CDR2: MNHEY, SMNVEV (reference sequence). CDR3 sequence (DNA): TGTGCCAGCGGTTTGGGTTGGGGAGGTGGAAAGCCCCAGCATTTT. It codes for CASGLGWGGGKPQHF.

This clone has just one count. The J gene is TRBJ2-3, the V gene TRBV4-2, with D possibly being TRBD1 or TRBD2 (5 bases each). The V and J ends lost 0 bases and 0 bases respectively, with 7 bases between them. The germline V gene has CDR1 LGHNA and CDR2 YNFKEQ. The CDR3 contains 15 residues. The CDR3 DNA reads as TGTGCCAGCAGCCAAGAAGGGGAGAGCACAGATACGCAGTATTTT. Translating it yields CASSQEGESTDTQYF.

The chain recombines TRBV6-1 with TRBJ2-7; 10 positions agree with TRBD2. After removal of 4 bases from V and 3 bases from J, the junction contained 12 bases not matched to a gene. This CDR3 is built from 17 residues. Germline CDR1 and CDR2: MNHNS and SASEGT. The CDR3, as DNA: TGTGCCAGCAGTGGGTCTCTGCCTAGCGGGAGTCGCTACGAGCAGTACTTC. Translating it yields CASSGSLPSGSRYEQYF.

V and J are TRBV11-2 and TRBJ2-5; tentative D call: TRBD2 (6 bases). The CDR3 runs to 16 residues. Trimming left V 5 bases short and J 2 bases short, with 18 bases between. CDR1 is SGHAT, CDR2 FQNNGV, per germline. The DNA of the CDR3 is TGTGCCAGCAGCCCCAAGTTGGGAGGCCCGCAAGAGACCCAGTACTTC. Protein: CASSPKLGGPQETQYF.

The V and J genes are TRBV7-2 and TRBJ1-1, with D maybe TRBD1 (5 bases). The CDR3 extends over 16 amino acids. Germline CDR1 SGHTA, CDR2 FQGNSA. Trimming pared 4 bases from V and 1 base from J, leaving 16 bases between. CDR3 loop: CASSSRVGVGNTEAFF. In DNA form, the CDR3 reads TGTGCCAGCAGCTCGCGGGTGGGGGTTGGGAACACTGAAGCTTTCTTT.

The chain uses TRBV7-9 and TRBJ1-1; unclear D gene. Trimming removed 0 bases from V and 7 bases from J, with 9 bases in between. Germline V gene sequence: CDR1 SEHNR, CDR2 FQNEAQ (reference sequence). The CDR3 contains 13 residues. The CDR3 reads CASSLAPSIEAFF. In DNA form, the CDR3 reads TGTGCCAGCAGCTTAGCGCCATCTATTGAAGCTTTCTTT. Full variable domain (missing parts from reference TRBV7-9 and TRBJ1-1): DTGVSQNPRHKITKRGQNVTFRCDPISEHNRLYWYRQTLGQGPEFLTYFQNEAQLEKSRLLSDRFSAERPKGSFSTLEIQRTEQGDSAMYLCASSLAPSIEAFFGQGTRLTVV.

This chain links TRBV2 with TRBJ2-1, with TRBD2 matching over 8 bases. In germline, CDR1 is SNHLY, CDR2 FYNNEI. Unmatched junction bases numbered 13, after V lost 5 bases and J lost 10 bases. CDR3 length equals 15 residues. The DNA for the CDR3 is TGTGCCAGCAGTCCGGGGGGGACTCCAAACCAAGAGCAGTTCTTC. It translates to CASSPGGTPNQEQFF.

As to this clone: This sample also contains other DNA sequences that code for the same CDR3. The chain carries TRBV18 and TRBJ2-7; D is uncertain. The CDR3 has 12 amino acids. The germline V and J ends were trimmed by 2 bases and 5 bases, with 7 bases remaining between them. The germline CDR1 and CDR2 sequences are KGHSH and LQKENI. The CDR3 spells CASSPNSNEQYF. The CDR3 DNA is TGTGCCAGCTCACCAAATAGCAACGAGCAGTACTTC.

The V gene is TRBV19, the J gene TRBJ2-7; 11 bases match TRBD2. The CDR3 sequence is 14 residues long. V shed 6 bases, J shed 3 bases, and the junction held 4 bases outside the gene matches. Germline V gene lookup returns CDR1 LNHDA and CDR2 SQIVND (reference sequence). The CDR3 region has the DNA TGTGCCAGTAGACGGACTAGCGGGTTCTACGAGCAGTACTTC. Protein sequence: CASRRTSGFYEQYF. The whole variable domain, remainder taken from reference TRBV19 and TRBJ2-7, is DGGITQSPKYLFRKEGQNVTLSCEQNLNHDAMYWYRQDPGQGLRLIYYSQIVNDFQKGDIAEGYSVSREKKESFPLTVTSAQKNPTAFYLCASRRTSGFYEQYFGPGTRLTVT.

The genes are TRBV7-2 and TRBJ1-2; D perhaps matches TRBD1 (5 bases). The germline V gene encodes CDR1 SGHTA and CDR2 FQGNSA. Trimming took off 4 bases at V and 4 bases at J, with 10 bases between the two ends. The CDR3 is made up of 13 amino acids. Here the CDR3 reads CASSSQGFYGYTF. Here the CDR3 DNA reads TGTGCCAGCAGCTCTCAGGGATTCTATGGCTACACCTTC.

This clone occurred once. V gene TRBV7-2 combines with J gene TRBJ1-6, with TRBD1 matching over 9 bases. V was pared by 2 bases and J by 10 bases, with 6 bases of the junction left unmatched. The germline V gene has CDR1 SGHTA and CDR2 FQGNSA. The CDR3 runs 15 residues. CDR3 nucleotides: TGTGCCAGCAGCTTAACCGGGACAGGGAGGTCACCCCTCCACTTT. It specifies CASSLTGTGRSPLHF.

The chain is built from TRBV27 and TRBJ1-5, with D maybe TRBD1 (6 bases). Per germline, CDR1 MNHEY and CDR2 SMNVEV (reference sequence). Trimming shortened V by 3 bases and J by 3 bases, and 12 bases separated the two germline ends. The CDR3 sequence is 15 residues long. CDR3: CASSFRGGANQPQHF. The CDR3 DNA reads TGTGCCAGCAGTTTCCGGGGGGGCGCCAATCAGCCCCAGCATTTT.

With regard to this clone: The sample contains more than one DNA sequence encoding this CDR3. This rearrangement joins TRBV11-2 to TRBJ2-5, with 7 bases aligning to TRBD2. The CDR3 totals 13 residues. J lost 5 bases, V lost 1 base, and 1 base had no gene match. The germline V gene has CDR1 SGHAT and CDR2 FQNNGV. The CDR3 DNA follows: TGTGCCAGCAGCTTAGGGGAGGGGGAGACCCAGTACTTC. It specifies CASSLGEGETQYF.

This chain uses TRBV12-5 with TRBJ2-5; D perhaps matches TRBD1 (6 bases). Germline CDR1 is LGHNT and CDR2 is FRNRAP. The CDR3 runs 18 residues. Trimming left V 0 bases short and J 0 bases short, with 17 bases between. The CDR3 is CASGLVLWGLPYQETQYF. The CDR3 bases are TGTGCTAGTGGTTTGGTACTCTGGGGGCTCCCGTACCAAGAGACCCAGTACTTC.

This clone was observed a single time. This chain uses TRBV7-8 with TRBJ1-1; 8 nucleotides align to TRBD1. The CDR3 covers 13 residues. The ends lost 5 bases at V and 6 bases at J; junction bases unmatched: 5. Germline V gives CDR1 SGHVS, CDR2 FQNEAQ. CDR3 sequence (DNA): TGTGCCAGCAGCCAGGACAGGGACGCTGAAGCTTTCTTT. Translation gives CASSQDRDAEAFF. The entire variable domain, with the rest obtained from reference TRBV7-8 and TRBJ1-1, is as follows: GAGVSQSPRYKVAKRGQDVALRCDPISGHVSLFWYQQALGQGPEFLTYFQNEAQLDKSGLPSDRFFAERPEGSVSTLKIQRTQQEDSAVYLCASSQDRDAEAFFGQGTRLTVV.

The sample holds many counts of this clone. The chain employs TRBV10-3 and TRBJ1-1, with D maybe TRBD1 (6 bases). Trimming removed 10 bases at V and 0 bases at J, with 9 bases between. The CDR3 consists of 12 residues. Germline loops: CDR1 ENHRY, CDR2 SYGVKD. DNA for the CDR3: TGTGCCACTCGGACAGTGAACACTGAAGCTTTCTTT. Protein: CATRTVNTEAFF.

This clone is a singleton in its sample. V is TRBV18 and J is TRBJ2-5; D is ambiguous. Germline V gives CDR1 KGHSH, CDR2 LQKENI. The CDR3 has 15 residues. Trimming cost V 3 bases and J 5 bases, with 16 bases left between them. The CDR3 sequence is CASSPKGLALETQYF. CDR3 DNA: TGTGCCAGCTCACCGAAAGGGTTAGCCCTGGAGACCCAGTACTTC. Looking up the rest from reference TRBV18 and TRBJ2-5 gives the full variable domain: NAGVMQNPRHLVRRRGQEARLRCSPMKGHSHVYWYRQLPEEGLKFMVYLQKENIIDESGMPKERFSAEFPKEGPSILRIQQVVRGDSAAYFCASSPKGLALETQYFGPGTRLLVL.

The CDR3 DNA reads TGTGCCAGCAGCTTGACCCTACTAGCGGGAGGCTACGAGCAGTACTTC. Amino acid sequence: CASSLTLLAGGYEQYF. The rearrangement links TRBV5-4 to TRBJ2-7; 12 bases agree with TRBD2. The germline V gene encodes CDR1 SGHNT and CDR2 YYREEE (reference sequence). V was clipped by 1 base and J by 3 bases; unmatched bases: 5. This CDR3 has 16 residues.

The chain joins TRBV5-1 to TRBJ2-7; 10 nucleotides align to TRBD1. CDR3 length equals 15 residues. The V segment lost 5 bases and the J segment 2 bases; nucleotides outside the gene matches: 7. Germline V gene data show CDR1 as SGHRS and CDR2 as YFSETQ. CDR3 residues: CASRPDRGHTYEQYF. The DNA of the CDR3 is TGCGCCAGCAGGCCAGACAGGGGGCATACCTACGAGCAGTACTTC.

CDR3 residues: CASSLNIDGYTF. In DNA form, the CDR3 reads TGTGCCAGCAGTTTAAATATCGACGGCTACACCTTC. The rearrangement uses TRBV28 and TRBJ1-2, with D hard to call. The CDR3 is 12 amino acids. CDR1 is MDHEN, CDR2 SYDVKM, per germline. V was clipped by 2 bases and J by 8 bases, with 9 bases between them.